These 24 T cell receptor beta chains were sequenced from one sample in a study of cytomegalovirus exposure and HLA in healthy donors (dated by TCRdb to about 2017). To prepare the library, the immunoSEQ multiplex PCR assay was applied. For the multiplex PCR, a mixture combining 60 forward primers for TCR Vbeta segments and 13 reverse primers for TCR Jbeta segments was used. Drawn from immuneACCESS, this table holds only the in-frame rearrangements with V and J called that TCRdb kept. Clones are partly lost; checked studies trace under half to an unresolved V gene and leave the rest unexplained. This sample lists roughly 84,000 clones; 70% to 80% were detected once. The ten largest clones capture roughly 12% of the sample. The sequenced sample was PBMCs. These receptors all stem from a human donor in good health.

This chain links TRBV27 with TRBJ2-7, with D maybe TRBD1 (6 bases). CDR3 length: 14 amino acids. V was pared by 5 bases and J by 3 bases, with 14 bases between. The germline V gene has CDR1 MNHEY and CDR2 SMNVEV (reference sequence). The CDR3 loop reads CASSRFRDNYEQYF. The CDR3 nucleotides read TGTGCCAGCAGTCGATTCCGGGACAACTACGAGCAGTACTTC.

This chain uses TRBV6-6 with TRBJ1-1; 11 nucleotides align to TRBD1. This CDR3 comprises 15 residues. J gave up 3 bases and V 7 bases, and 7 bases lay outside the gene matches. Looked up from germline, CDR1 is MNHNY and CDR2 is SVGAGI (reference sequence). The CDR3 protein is CASTIRDRGYTEAFF. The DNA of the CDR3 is TGTGCCAGCACCATTAGGGACAGGGGGTACACTGAAGCTTTCTTT.

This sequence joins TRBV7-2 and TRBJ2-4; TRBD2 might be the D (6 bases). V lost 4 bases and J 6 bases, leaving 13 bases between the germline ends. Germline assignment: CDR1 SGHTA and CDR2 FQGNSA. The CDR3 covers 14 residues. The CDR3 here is CASSSRLDTNIQYF. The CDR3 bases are TGTGCCAGCAGCTCCCGACTAGATACAAACATTCAGTACTTC.

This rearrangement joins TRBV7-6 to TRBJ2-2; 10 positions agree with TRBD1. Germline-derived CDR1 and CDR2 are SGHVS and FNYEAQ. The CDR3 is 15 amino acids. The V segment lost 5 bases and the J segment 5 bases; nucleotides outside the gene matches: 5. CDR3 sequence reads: CASSLRDRGTGELFF. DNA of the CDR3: TGTGCCAGCAGCCTCCGGGACAGGGGTACCGGGGAGCTGTTTTTT.

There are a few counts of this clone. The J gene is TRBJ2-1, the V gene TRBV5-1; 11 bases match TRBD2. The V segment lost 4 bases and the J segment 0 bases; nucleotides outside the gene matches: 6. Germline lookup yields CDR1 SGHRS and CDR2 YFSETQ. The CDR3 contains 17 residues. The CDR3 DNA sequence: TGCGCCAGCAGCCCTATAGCGGGGGGGAGCTCCTACAATGAGCAGTTCTTC. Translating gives CASSPIAGGSSYNEQFF.

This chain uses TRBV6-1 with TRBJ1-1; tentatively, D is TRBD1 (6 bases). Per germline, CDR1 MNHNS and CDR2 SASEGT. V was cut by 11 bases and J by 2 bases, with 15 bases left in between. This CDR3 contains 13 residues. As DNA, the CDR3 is TGTGCCGCTAGGGGGAACTTAAACACTGAAGCTTTCTTT. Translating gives CAARGNLNTEAFF.

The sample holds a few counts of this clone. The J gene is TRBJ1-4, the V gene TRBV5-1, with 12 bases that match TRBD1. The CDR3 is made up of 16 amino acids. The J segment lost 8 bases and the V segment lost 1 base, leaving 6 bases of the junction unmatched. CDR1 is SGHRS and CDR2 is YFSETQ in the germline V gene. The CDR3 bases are TGCGCCAGCAGCTTGTCTCCTGGGACAGGGGGCGAAAAACTGTTTTTT. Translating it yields CASSLSPGTGGEKLFF. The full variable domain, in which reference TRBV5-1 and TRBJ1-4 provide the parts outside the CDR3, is KAGVTQTPRYLIKTRGQQVTLSCSPISGHRSVSWYQQTPGQGLQFLFEYFSETQRNKGNFPGRFSGRQFSNSRSEMNVSTLELGDSALYLCASSLSPGTGGEKLFFGSGTQLSVL.

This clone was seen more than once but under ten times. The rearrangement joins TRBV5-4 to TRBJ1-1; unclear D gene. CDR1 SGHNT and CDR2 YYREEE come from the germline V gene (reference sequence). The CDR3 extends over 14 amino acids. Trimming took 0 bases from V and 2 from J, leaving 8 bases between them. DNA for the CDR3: TGTGCCAGCAGCTTGGGGCAGACTAACACTGAAGCTTTCTTT. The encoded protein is CASSLGQTNTEAFF.

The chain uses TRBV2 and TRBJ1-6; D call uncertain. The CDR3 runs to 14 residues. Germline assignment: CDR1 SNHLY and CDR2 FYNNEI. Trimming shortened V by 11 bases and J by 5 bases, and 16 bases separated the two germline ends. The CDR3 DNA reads TGTGCCTCCCAAACGGGAGGGAATAATTCACCCCTCCACTTT. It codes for CASQTGGNNSPLHF.

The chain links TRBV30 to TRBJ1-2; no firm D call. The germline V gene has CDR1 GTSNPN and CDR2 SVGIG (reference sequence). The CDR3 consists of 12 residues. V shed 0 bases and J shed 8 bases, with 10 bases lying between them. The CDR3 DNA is TGTGCCTGGAGTGTAAGGAGGAGCGGCTACACCTTC. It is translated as CAWSVRRSGYTF.

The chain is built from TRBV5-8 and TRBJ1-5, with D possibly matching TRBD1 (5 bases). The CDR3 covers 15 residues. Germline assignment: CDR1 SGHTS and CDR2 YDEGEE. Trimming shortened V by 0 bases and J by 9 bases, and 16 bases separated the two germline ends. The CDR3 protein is CASSLESGSLLPQHF. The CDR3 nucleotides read TGTGCCAGCAGCTTGGAGTCAGGGTCTCTACTGCCCCAGCATTTT. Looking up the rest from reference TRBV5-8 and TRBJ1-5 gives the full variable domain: EAGVTQSPTHLIKTRGQQATLRCSPISGHTSVYWYQQALGLGLQFLLWYDEGEERNRGNFPPRFSGRQFPNYSSELNVNALELEDSALYLCASSLESGSLLPQHFGDGTRLSIL.

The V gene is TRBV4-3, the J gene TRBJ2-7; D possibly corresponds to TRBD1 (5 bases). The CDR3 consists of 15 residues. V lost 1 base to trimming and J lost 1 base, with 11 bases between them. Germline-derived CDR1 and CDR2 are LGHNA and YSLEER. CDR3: CASSQAPDTSYEQYF. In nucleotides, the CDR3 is TGCGCCAGCAGCCAAGCCCCGGACACGTCCTACGAGCAGTACTTC.

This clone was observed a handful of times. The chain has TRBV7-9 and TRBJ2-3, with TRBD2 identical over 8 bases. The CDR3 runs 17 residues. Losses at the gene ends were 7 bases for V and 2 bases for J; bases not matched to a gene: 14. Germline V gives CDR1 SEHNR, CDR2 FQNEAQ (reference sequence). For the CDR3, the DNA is TGTGCCAGCACCCCGGGACGGGGGGGAAGTATCACAGATACGCAGTATTTT. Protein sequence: CASTPGRGGSITDTQYF.

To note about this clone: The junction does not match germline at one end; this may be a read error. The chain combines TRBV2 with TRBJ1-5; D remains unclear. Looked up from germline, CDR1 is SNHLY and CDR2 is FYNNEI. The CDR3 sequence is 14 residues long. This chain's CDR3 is CASSEFVGNQPQHF. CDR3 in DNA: TGTGCCAGCAGTGAATTTGTGGGCAATCAGCCCCAGCACTTT.

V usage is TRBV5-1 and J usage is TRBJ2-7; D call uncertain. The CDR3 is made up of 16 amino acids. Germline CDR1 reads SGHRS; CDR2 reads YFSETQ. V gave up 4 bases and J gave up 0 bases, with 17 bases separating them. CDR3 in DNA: TGCGCCAGCAGCCTCGATGGGCAGTCGAGCTCCTACGAGCAGTACTTC. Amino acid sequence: CASSLDGQSSSYEQYF.

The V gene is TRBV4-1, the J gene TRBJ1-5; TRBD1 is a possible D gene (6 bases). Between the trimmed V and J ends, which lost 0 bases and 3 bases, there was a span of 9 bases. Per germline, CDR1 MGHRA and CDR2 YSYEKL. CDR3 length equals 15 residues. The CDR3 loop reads CASSQDDRNNQPQHF. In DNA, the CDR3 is TGCGCCAGCAGCCAAGATGACAGGAACAATCAGCCCCAGCATTTT.

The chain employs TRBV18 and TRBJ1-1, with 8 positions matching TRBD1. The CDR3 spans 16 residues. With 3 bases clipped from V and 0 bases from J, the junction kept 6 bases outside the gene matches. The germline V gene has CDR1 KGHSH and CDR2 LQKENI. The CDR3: CASSPSGTGLNTEAFF. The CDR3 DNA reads TGTGCCAGCTCACCCTCCGGGACAGGATTGAACACTGAAGCTTTCTTT.

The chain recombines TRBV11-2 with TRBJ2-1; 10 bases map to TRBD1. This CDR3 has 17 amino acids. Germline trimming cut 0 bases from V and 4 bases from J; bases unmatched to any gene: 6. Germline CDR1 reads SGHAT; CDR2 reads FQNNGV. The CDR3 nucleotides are TGTGCCAGCAGCTTAGATAGGGTGGGACAGGGGTACAATGAGCAGTTCTTC. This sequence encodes CASSLDRVGQGYNEQFF.

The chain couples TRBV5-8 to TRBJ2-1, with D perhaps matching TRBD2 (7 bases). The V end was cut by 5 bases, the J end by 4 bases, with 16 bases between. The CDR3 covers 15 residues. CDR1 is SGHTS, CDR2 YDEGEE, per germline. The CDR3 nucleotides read TGTGCCAGCAGGGGGGGGCTAGTGCGGTACAATGAGCAGTTCTTC. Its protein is CASRGGLVRYNEQFF.

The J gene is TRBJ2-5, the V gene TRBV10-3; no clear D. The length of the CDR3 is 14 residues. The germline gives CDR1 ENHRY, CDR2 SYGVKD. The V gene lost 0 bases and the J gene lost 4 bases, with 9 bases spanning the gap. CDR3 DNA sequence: TGTGCCATCAGTGAGTCTGGAACAGCAGAGACCCAGTACTTC. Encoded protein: CAISESGTAETQYF.

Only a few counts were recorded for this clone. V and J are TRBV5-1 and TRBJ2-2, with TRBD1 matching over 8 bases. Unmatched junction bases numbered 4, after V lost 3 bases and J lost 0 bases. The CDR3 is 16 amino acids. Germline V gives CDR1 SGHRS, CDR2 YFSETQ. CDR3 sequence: CASSSQDRANTGELFF. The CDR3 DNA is TGCGCCAGCAGCTCCCAGGACAGGGCGAACACCGGGGAGCTGTTTTTT.

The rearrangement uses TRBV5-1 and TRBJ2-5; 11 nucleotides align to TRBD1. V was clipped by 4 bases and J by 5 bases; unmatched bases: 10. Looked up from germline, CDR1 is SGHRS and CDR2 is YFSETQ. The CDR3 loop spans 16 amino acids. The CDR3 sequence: CASSQPGQGGSETQYF. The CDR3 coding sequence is TGCGCCAGCAGCCAGCCGGGACAGGGGGGATCGGAGACCCAGTACTTC.

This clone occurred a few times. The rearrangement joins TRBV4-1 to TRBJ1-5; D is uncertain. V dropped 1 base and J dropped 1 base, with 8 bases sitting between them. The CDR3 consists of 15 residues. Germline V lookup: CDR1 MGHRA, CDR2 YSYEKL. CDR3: CASSQVTGSNQPQHF. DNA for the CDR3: TGCGCCAGCAGCCAAGTGACGGGGAGCAATCAGCCCCAGCATTTT.

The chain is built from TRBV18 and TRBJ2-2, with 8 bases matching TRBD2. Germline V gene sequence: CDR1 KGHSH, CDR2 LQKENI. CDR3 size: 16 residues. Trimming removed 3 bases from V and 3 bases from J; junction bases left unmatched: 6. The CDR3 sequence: CASSPLGLGDTGELFF. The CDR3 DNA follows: TGTGCCAGCTCACCCCTGGGACTAGGCGACACCGGGGAGCTGTTTTTT. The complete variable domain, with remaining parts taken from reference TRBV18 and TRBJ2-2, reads NAGVMQNPRHLVRRRGQEARLRCSPMKGHSHVYWYRQLPEEGLKFMVYLQKENIIDESGMPKERFSAEFPKEGPSILRIQQVVRGDSAAYFCASSPLGLGDTGELFFGEGSRLTVL.